This entry describes one T cell receptor beta chain. The antigen remains unidentified. CDR3 size: 15 residues. With V trimmed by 6 bases and J by 6 bases, 10 bases remained unmatched. One entry per CDR3 protein results from TCRdb running MiXCR on the 5' RACE reads. This table has some 690,000 distinct CDR3 sequences, approximately 22% appearing once. The data belong to a study of identical twins. Points from the study as a whole: Zero-insertion analyses might be partly confounded by invariant T cells like MAIT and iNKT. Out-of-frame alpha sequences that twins shared showed excess low generation probability. Out-of-frame TCR alpha sharing observed in monozygotic twins exceeded model estimates.

The sample also formed part of further work on T cells expressing NK-cell markers.

The receptor was derived from a young woman in good health. The chain has TRBV12-3 or TRBV12-4 and TRBJ1-3, with TRBD1 matching 8 bases. Sequencing was carried out using PBMCs. This chain's CDR3 is CASRDPQGVENTIYF. DNA for the CDR3: TGTGCCAGCAGGGACCCACAGGGGGTTGAAAACACCATATATTTT.